These 26 T cell receptor beta chains were sequenced from one sample in a study of blood T cell repertoires in COVID-19. Assay used: immunoSEQ multiplex PCR; TCRdb lists only in-frame clones, some missing. The table lists 45,000 to 65,000 clones, around nine tenths of them singletons. The sample was peripheral blood. Receptor source: a human donor in a cohort sampled during active COVID-19.

CDR3 in DNA: TGTGCCTGGAGTCCCGAGATCTCCTACGAGCAGTACTTC. It encodes CAWSPEISYEQYF. The rearrangement uses TRBV30 and TRBJ2-7; no firm D call. The CDR3 runs 13 residues. Looked up from germline, CDR1 is GTSNPN and CDR2 is SVGIG (reference sequence). Trimming pared 2 bases from V and 0 bases from J, leaving 8 bases between.

This clone occurred once. This chain links TRBV28 with TRBJ1-6, with 8 bases fitting TRBD1. J gave up 9 bases and V 7 bases, and 8 bases lay outside the gene matches. CDR3 length: 14 residues. Germline V gene lookup returns CDR1 MDHEN and CDR2 SYDVKM. CDR3 protein: CASTKTGEGSPLHF. As DNA, the CDR3 is TGTGCCAGCACTAAGACAGGGGAAGGTTCACCCCTCCACTTT.

The chain joins TRBV9 to TRBJ2-1, with 7 bases aligning to TRBD2. The germline V gene encodes CDR1 SGDLS and CDR2 YYNGEE. The CDR3 covers 15 residues. After removal of 4 bases from V and 5 bases from J, the junction contained 9 bases not matched to a gene. The CDR3 here is CASSPRVAGDNEQFF. CDR3 sequence (DNA): TGTGCCAGCAGCCCGCGGGTAGCGGGCGACAATGAGCAGTTCTTC.

V usage is TRBV6-2 or TRBV6-3 and J usage is TRBJ2-3; 7 bases map to TRBD1. With 4 bases clipped from V and 2 bases from J, the junction kept 3 bases outside the gene matches. This CDR3 contains 14 residues. CDR1 is MNHEY and CDR2 is SVGEGT in the germline V gene. CDR3 in amino acids: CASSWGQSTDTQYF. Here the CDR3 DNA reads TGTGCCAGCAGTTGGGGACAGTCCACAGATACGCAGTATTTT.

This chain connects TRBV9 to TRBJ1-1, with D tentatively TRBD1 (6 bases). V dropped 0 bases and J dropped 5 bases, with 11 bases sitting between them. This CDR3 has 14 residues. The germline V gene encodes CDR1 SGDLS and CDR2 YYNGEE. CDR3 nucleotide sequence: TGTGCCAGCAGCGTAGGAGGGGGACGGACTGAAGCTTTCTTT. Translation: CASSVGGGRTEAFF.

The V call is TRBV21-1, the J call TRBJ2-2; the DNA was not used to check the table's D call, TRBD1. TRBV21-1 is designated a pseudogene. The CDR3 has 16 residues. The CDR3 region is CASSSQDRGLTGELFF. The CDR3 DNA reads as TGTGCCAGCAGCTCCCAGGACAGGGGATTGACCGGGGAGCTGTTTTTT.

The sample holds one count of this clone. The chain couples TRBV30 to TRBJ1-1; TRBD1 agrees at 8 bases. The CDR3 totals 13 residues. Germline V gene data show CDR1 as GTSNPN and CDR2 as SVGIG (reference sequence). V shed 1 base, J shed 5 bases, and the junction held 3 bases outside the gene matches. DNA of the CDR3: TGTGCCTGGAGTGAATACAGGGGGACTGAAGCTTTCTTT. Its protein product is CAWSEYRGTEAFF.

This rearrangement joins TRBV6-4 to TRBJ2-7, with D tentatively TRBD1 (5 bases). CDR3 length: 19 residues. The V and J ends lost 2 bases and 6 bases respectively, with 29 bases between them. Per the germline V gene, CDR1 is MRHNA and CDR2 is SNTAGT. The CDR3 sequence is CASSDPAYVVVGDLPEQYF. The CDR3 coding sequence is TGTGCCAGCAGTGACCCGGCCTATGTGGTAGTAGGGGATCTTCCCGAGCAGTACTTC.

This clone was observed a handful of times. The chain has TRBV2 and TRBJ1-1, with 7 bases fitting TRBD1. Unmatched junction bases numbered 11, after V lost 6 bases and J lost 10 bases. This CDR3 contains 13 residues. Germline CDR1 is SNHLY and CDR2 is FYNNEI. The CDR3 coding sequence is TGTGCCAGCAGGAGCCTGGACAGGCTCGCAGCTTTCTTT. Amino acid sequence: CASRSLDRLAAFF.

V is TRBV27 and J is TRBJ2-7, with TRBD2 matching 7 bases. The CDR3 loop spans 16 amino acids. CDR1 is MNHEY, CDR2 SMNVEV, per germline (reference sequence). V gave up 5 bases and J gave up 0 bases; unmatched junction bases: 10. The CDR3 coding sequence is TGTGCCAGCAGTAGATCCGGCAGGGACTACTCCTACGAGCAGTACTTC. Amino acid sequence: CASSRSGRDYSYEQYF.

The chain recombines TRBV5-1 with TRBJ2-7, with a tentative D call TRBD1 (7 bases). V lost 2 bases and J lost 6, with 18 bases in between. Germline assignment: CDR1 SGHRS and CDR2 YFSETQ. The CDR3 loop spans 15 amino acids. CDR3 loop: CASSLDRQGGGEQYF. CDR3 DNA sequence: TGCGCCAGCAGCTTAGATCGACAGGGAGGCGGCGAGCAGTACTTC.

The chain carries TRBV5-6 and TRBJ2-7; a weak D match, TRBD2 (5 bases). CDR1 is SGHDT and CDR2 is YYEEEE in the germline V gene. Trimming took 1 base from V and 0 from J, leaving 8 bases between them. The CDR3 is 14 amino acids. The CDR3: CASSLSGLSYEQYF. CDR3 sequence (DNA): TGTGCCAGCAGCTTGTCCGGACTCTCCTACGAGCAGTACTTC.

V and J are TRBV20-1 and TRBJ2-7; D is undetermined. The V gene's germline CDR1 is DFQATT and CDR2 SNEGSKA (reference sequence). V lost 7 bases, J lost 3 bases, and 10 bases lay in between. The CDR3 sequence is 11 residues long. The CDR3 bases are TGCAGTGGTTTCGCGGACTACGAGCAGTACTTC. Translated: CSGFADYEQYF.

J is TRBJ2-4 and V is TRBV3-1 (or the pseudogene TRBV3-2); 8 bases agree with TRBD2. V was clipped by 1 base and J by 8 bases; unmatched bases: 7. The CDR3 totals 15 residues. Germline values: CDR1 LGHDT, CDR2 YNNKEL (reference sequence). CDR3 DNA: TGTGCCAGCAGCCAAGGCCTCGGGGGGGTGGACATTCAGTACTTC. Its protein is CASSQGLGGVDIQYF.

The rearrangement joins TRBV4-3 to TRBJ1-4; 8 nucleotides match TRBD1. The germline CDR1 and CDR2 sequences are LGHNA and YSLEER. The V and J ends lost 3 bases and 8 bases, in that order; junction bases with no gene match: 11. The CDR3 is made up of 16 amino acids. DNA for the CDR3: TGCGCCAGCAGCCAGGCTATGGGGACAGGTGGAGAAAAACTGTTTTTT. It yields the protein CASSQAMGTGGEKLFF.

This CDR3 reads CASSLTGSNYNEQFF. In nucleotides, the CDR3 is TGCGCCAGCAGCCTGACAGGGTCTAATTACAATGAGCAGTTCTTC. The V gene is TRBV5-1, the J gene TRBJ2-1, with 7 bases identical to TRBD1. The V segment lost 4 bases and the J segment 4 bases; nucleotides outside the gene matches: 8. The CDR3 has 15 amino acids. Germline values: CDR1 SGHRS, CDR2 YFSETQ. The full variable domain, in which reference TRBV5-1 and TRBJ2-1 provide the parts outside the CDR3, is KAGVTQTPRYLIKTRGQQVTLSCSPISGHRSVSWYQQTPGQGLQFLFEYFSETQRNKGNFPGRFSGRQFSNSRSEMNVSTLELGDSALYLCASSLTGSNYNEQFFGPGTRLTVL.

This chain links TRBV11-2 with TRBJ2-6; D gene ambiguous. Trimming removed 1 base at V and 0 bases at J, with 10 bases between. CDR1 is SGHAT and CDR2 is FQNNGV in the germline V gene. CDR3 length equals 17 residues. CDR3 sequence reads: CASSLAIADSGANVLTF. DNA of the CDR3: TGTGCCAGCAGCTTAGCGATAGCCGACTCTGGGGCCAACGTCCTGACTTTC.

This clone was found a few times. V and J are TRBV6-5 and TRBJ2-1; 9 nucleotides agree with TRBD2. This CDR3 spans 13 amino acids. CDR1 is MNHEY and CDR2 is SVGAGI in the germline V gene. V shed 7 bases and J 4 bases; nucleotides not matched to a gene: 2. CDR3 protein: CASTAGGYNEQFF. The CDR3 bases are TGTGCCAGCACAGCGGGAGGTTACAATGAGCAGTTCTTC.

V gene TRBV7-6 combines with J gene TRBJ2-1; the match to TRBD2 covers 15 bases. J gave up 8 bases and V 1 base, and 0 bases lay outside the gene matches. Germline V CDR1 and CDR2: SGHVS, FNYEAQ. The CDR3 is made up of 15 amino acids. The CDR3 region is CASSLGTSGRDEQFF. CDR3 nucleotides: TGTGCCAGCAGCTTAGGGACTAGCGGGAGGGATGAGCAGTTCTTC.

The chain is built from TRBV15 and TRBJ1-1, with 9 nucleotides matching TRBD1. The germline V gene encodes CDR1 LNHNV and CDR2 YYDKDF (reference sequence). V lost 3 bases and J lost 6; bases outside the gene matches: 5. The length of the CDR3 is 14 residues. Here the CDR3 DNA reads TGTGCCACCAGCAGCGACAGGGGGATCGCTGAAGCTTTCTTT. Amino acids: CATSSDRGIAEAFF.

Only a few counts were recorded for this clone. This chain connects TRBV5-1 to TRBJ2-2; D is undetermined. Between the trimmed V and J ends, which lost 3 bases and 2 bases, there was a span of 8 bases. The CDR3 consists of 14 residues. Germline CDR1 SGHRS, CDR2 YFSETQ. The CDR3 sequence: CASSYDTNTGELFF. The CDR3 DNA reads as TGCGCCAGCAGCTACGACACTAACACCGGGGAGCTGTTTTTT.

The V gene is TRBV7-7, the J gene TRBJ2-5; possibly TRBD2 for D (7 bases). The V end lost 0 bases, the J end lost 4 bases, and 9 bases lay between the germline ends. The CDR3 length is 14 residues. In germline, CDR1 is SSHAT, CDR2 FNYEAQ (reference sequence). CDR3 sequence reads: CASSLAGGAETQYF. The CDR3 DNA sequence: TGTGCCAGCAGCTTAGCAGGGGGGGCAGAGACCCAGTACTTC. Complete variable domain (other parts from reference TRBV7-7 and TRBJ2-5): GAGVSQSPRYKVTKRGQDVTLRCDPISSHATLYWYQQALGQGPEFLTYFNYEAQPDKSGLPSDRFSAERPEGSISTLTIQRTEQRDSAMYRCASSLAGGAETQYFGPGTRLLVL.

V gene TRBV19 combines with J gene TRBJ1-1; possibly TRBD1 for D (5 bases). Per the germline V gene, CDR1 is LNHDA and CDR2 is SQIVND (reference sequence). V was cut by 6 bases and J by 1 base, with 15 bases left in between. The CDR3 is made up of 15 amino acids. CDR3 sequence: CASSRPGGTNTEAFF. The CDR3 coding sequence is TGTGCCAGTAGCCGACCGGGGGGTACGAACACTGAAGCTTTCTTT.

This clone has a handful of counts. The V and J genes are TRBV3-1 (or the pseudogene TRBV3-2) and TRBJ2-5; D perhaps matches TRBD2 (5 bases). The germline gives CDR1 LGHDT, CDR2 YNNKEL (reference sequence). V lost 0 bases and J lost 2, with 13 bases in between. The CDR3 runs 16 residues. The CDR3, as DNA: TGTGCCAGCAGCCAAGATAGCCTAGCCCTTCAAGAGACCCAGTACTTC. It translates to CASSQDSLALQETQYF.

Relative to its sample, this clone is medium-sized. The chain links TRBV27 to TRBJ1-2, with D hard to call. CDR1 and CDR2 from the germline V gene are MNHEY and SMNVEV (reference sequence). Trimming removed 4 bases at V and 3 bases at J, with 12 bases between. The CDR3 runs 14 residues. CDR3 sequence reads: CASSSNSPHYGYTF. The CDR3 coding sequence is TGTGCCAGCAGTTCTAACAGCCCCCACTATGGCTACACCTTC.

This CDR3 reads CSVAFQGQRDSSYEQYF. CDR3 DNA: TGCAGCGTTGCCTTCCAGGGACAAAGGGATAGCTCCTACGAGCAGTACTTC. The chain combines TRBV29-1 with TRBJ2-7; D is possibly TRBD1 (6 bases). CDR3 size: 17 residues. Trimming shortened V by 4 bases and J by 0 bases, and 22 bases separated the two germline ends. In germline, CDR1 is SQVTM, CDR2 ANQGSEA.